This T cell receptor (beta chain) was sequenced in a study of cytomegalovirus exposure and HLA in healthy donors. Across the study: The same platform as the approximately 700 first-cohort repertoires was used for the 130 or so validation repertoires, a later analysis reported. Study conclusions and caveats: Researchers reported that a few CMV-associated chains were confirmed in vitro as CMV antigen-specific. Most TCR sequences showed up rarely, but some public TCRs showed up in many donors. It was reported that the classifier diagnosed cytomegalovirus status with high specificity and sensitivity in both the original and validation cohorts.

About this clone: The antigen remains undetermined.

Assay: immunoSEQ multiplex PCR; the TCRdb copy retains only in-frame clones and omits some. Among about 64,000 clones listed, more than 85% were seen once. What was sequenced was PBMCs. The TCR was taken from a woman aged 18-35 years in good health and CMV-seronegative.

Here the CDR3 reads CASSKGQGLLNYEQYF. In DNA, the CDR3 is TGTGCCAGTAGCAAGGGGCAGGGACTCCTCAACTACGAGCAGTACTTC. This sequence joins TRBV19 and TRBJ2-7, with a weak D call TRBD2 (6 bases). This CDR3 is built from 16 residues. Per the germline V gene, CDR1 is LNHDA and CDR2 is SQIVND (reference sequence). V gave up 6 bases and J gave up 3 bases, with 21 bases separating them.